This is a list of T cell receptor beta chains from one sample in a study of T cell changes during pregnancy in multiple sclerosis. TCRdb's copy holds only in-frame clones and misses some; the assay was immunoSEQ multiplex PCR. The table shows roughly 85,000 clones, with roughly 92% occurring only once. Material: peripheral blood, obtained in the first trimester of pregnancy. Receptors were obtained from a female donor with multiple sclerosis, enrolled in a pregnancy study. Both conserved end residues are part of each CDR3. D genes are given only for firm matches. Size tells how often a clone was seen (once, few, many) or the class of an expanded clone, and some rows leave it out.

>.|.|TRBJ2-2|TRBV4-3
CASKIAVNTGELFF
TGCGCCAGCAAGATAGCGGTTAACACCGGGGAGCTGTTTTTT
>.|.|TRBJ1-1|TRBV9
CASSVEEGRTNTEAFF
TGTGCCAGCAGCGTAGAAGAGGGGAGGACGAACACTGAAGCTTTCTTT
>.|.|TRBJ1-3|TRBV6-1
CASSGVGLGAGNTIYF
TGTGCCAGCAGTGGGGTAGGACTTGGTGCTGGAAACACCATATATTTT
>TRBD2|.|TRBJ2-7|TRBV18
CASSSGLAGAGEQYF
TGTGCCAGCTCATCGGGACTAGCGGGAGCCGGCGAGCAGTACTTC
>.|once|TRBJ2-5|TRBV2
CASSALEANQETQYF
TGTGCCAGCAGTGCATTGGAGGCGAACCAAGAGACCCAGTACTTC
>TRBD2|.|TRBJ2-1|TRBV11-2
CASSLAAGGGYNEQFF
TGTGCCAGCAGCTTAGCGGCGGGGGGGGGATACAATGAGCAGTTCTTC
>.|.|TRBJ1-2|TRBV2
CASSEGPARTDYGYTF
TGTGCCAGCAGTGAAGGGCCAGCGAGAACGGACTATGGCTACACCTTC
>TRBD2|.|TRBJ2-2|TRBV7-6
CASSQSGRETGELFF
TGTGCCAGCAGCCAAAGCGGGAGGGAAACCGGGGAGCTGTTTTTT
>TRBD1|.|TRBJ2-7|TRBV30
CAWGDRGWSGEQYF
TGTGCCTGGGGAGACAGGGGGTGGAGTGGCGAGCAGTACTTC
>TRBD2|.|TRBJ2-5|TRBV27
CASSPRGLAGVWLETQYF
TGTGCCAGCAGTCCTAGGGGACTAGCGGGAGTTTGGTTGGAGACCCAGTACTTC
>.|.|TRBJ1-2|TRBV6-1
CASSLTVSSPYGYTF
TGTGCCAGCAGTCTGACAGTTTCCAGCCCCTATGGCTACACCTTC
>.|.|TRBJ2-7|TRBV7-9
CASSGNYEQYF
TGTGCCAGCAGCGGCAACTACGAGCAGTACTTC
>TRBD1|.|TRBJ1-6|TRBV6-1
CASSEVGTGTPLHF
TGTGCCAGCAGTGAAGTAGGGACAGGGACTCCCCTCCACTTT
>.|.|TRBJ1-2|TRBV30
CAWSLAANYGYTF
TGTGCCTGGAGTCTGGCAGCTAACTATGGCTACACCTTC
>.|.|TRBJ2-5|TRBV7-2
CASRADRYQETQYF
TGTGCCAGCCGCGCGGACAGATACCAAGAGACCCAGTACTTC
>.|few|TRBJ1-1|TRBV4-1
CASSQESYTEAFF
TGCGCCAGCAGCCAAGAGTCATACACTGAAGCTTTCTTT
>TRBD1|.|TRBJ1-6|TRBV2
CASSQDRVNSPLHF
TGTGCCAGCAGTCAGGACAGGGTGAATTCACCCCTCCACTTT
>TRBD2|.|TRBJ2-7|TRBV18
CASSPLAGVNEQYF
TGTGCCAGCTCACCCCTAGCGGGAGTGAACGAGCAGTACTTC
>TRBD1|.|TRBJ2-5|TRBV11-1
CASSLRGITGGETQYF
TGTGCCAGCAGCTTAAGGGGGATTACAGGGGGGGAGACCCAGTACTTC
>TRBD2|once|TRBJ2-7|TRBV9
CASSPVPGGGYEQYF
TGTGCCAGCAGCCCCGTGCCCGGGGGGGGCTACGAGCAGTACTTC
>TRBD2|.|TRBJ2-7|TRBV7-2
CASSPSGGNVGYEQYF
TGTGCCAGCAGCCCCTCGGGGGGGAATGTGGGCTACGAGCAGTACTTC
>.|.|TRBJ2-7|TRBV18
CASSPPVSSHEQYF
TGTGCCAGCTCACCACCGGTATCGAGTCACGAGCAGTACTTC
>.|once|TRBJ1-4|TRBV6-1
CASSEQRRSEKLFF
TGTGCCAGCAGTGAACAAAGGAGGAGTGAAAAACTGTTTTTT
>TRBD1|.|TRBJ1-4|TRBV4-1
CASGDRATNEKLFF
TGCGCCAGCGGCGACAGGGCAACTAATGAAAAACTGTTTTTT
>TRBD2|.|TRBJ2-1|TRBV6-5
CASSLSGGAVNEQFF
TGTGCCAGCAGCCTTAGCGGGGGGGCAGTTAATGAGCAGTTCTTC
>.|.|TRBJ2-1|TRBV27
CASSSVARRNEQFF
TGTGCCAGCAGTTCGGTTGCTAGAAGGAATGAGCAGTTCTTC
>TRBD1|once|TRBJ2-6|TRBV9
CASSVDPGQGKRSGANVLTF
TGTGCCAGCAGCGTAGACCCCGGACAGGGGAAGAGATCTGGGGCCAACGTCCTGACTTTC
>TRBD1|.|TRBJ1-5|TRBV19
CASRTDRGFNQPQHF
TGTGCCAGTAGGACTGACAGGGGGTTCAATCAGCCCCAGCATTTT
>.|.|TRBJ1-1|TRBV6-1
CASSDLRVAEAFF
TGTGCCAGCAGTGATCTCAGGGTCGCTGAAGCTTTCTTT
>TRBD1|.|TRBJ2-5|TRBV14
CASSQTGVETQYF
TGTGCCAGCAGCCAAACAGGGGTCGAGACCCAGTACTTC
>.|.|TRBJ1-5|TRBV7-2
CASSLLRHLPEPQHF
TGTGCCAGCAGCTTACTGCGACACCTGCCGGAGCCCCAGCATTTT
>.|.|TRBJ1-2|TRBV27
CASSFGRGSYGYTF
TGTGCCAGCAGTTTTGGCAGGGGCTCCTATGGCTACACCTTC
>TRBD1|once|TRBJ1-1|TRBV14
CASSQWDRRNTEAFF
TGTGCCAGCAGCCAGTGGGACAGAAGGAACACTGAAGCTTTCTTT
>.|.|TRBJ1-2|TRBV19
CASSIVSAGYGYTF
TGTGCCAGTAGTATAGTATCCGCAGGCTATGGCTACACCTTC
>.|.|TRBJ1-2|TRBV28
CASSLVENGYTF
TGTGCCAGCAGTTTAGTTGAGAATGGCTACACCTTC
>.|.|TRBJ1-2|TRBV6-1
CASSERGSYGYTF
TGTGCCAGCAGTGAAAGAGGGAGCTATGGCTACACCTTC
>TRBD1|.|TRBJ2-1|TRBV29-1
CSVTPGTGIALPYNEQFF
TGCAGCGTTACCCCCGGGACAGGGATTGCCTTACCCTACAATGAGCAGTTCTTC
>.|.|TRBJ2-7|TRBV1
CTSSGQGKFEQYF
TGCACCAGCAGCGGACAGGGTAAGTTCGAGCAGTACTTC
>.|once|TRBJ2-5|TRBV4-1
CASSQDITGSRQKTQYF
TGCGCCAGCAGCCAAGATATTACAGGCTCCCGACAAAAGACCCAGTACTTC
>.|.|TRBJ1-3|TRBV14
CASSQLQDAGNTIYF
TGTGCCAGCAGCCAACTACAGGACGCTGGAAACACCATATATTTT
>TRBD2|.|TRBJ2-3|TRBV5-3
CARSPGLAEADTQYF
TGTGCCAGAAGCCCCGGACTAGCGGAGGCGGATACGCAGTATTTT
>.|.|TRBJ2-1|TRBV5-1
CASSLLTDNEQFF
TGCGCCAGCAGCTTGCTGACAGACAATGAGCAGTTCTTC
>TRBD1|.|TRBJ2-6|TRBV6-4
CASSAGTGGSGANVLTF
TGTGCCAGCAGCGCTGGGACAGGGGGTTCTGGGGCCAACGTCCTGACTTTC
>.|.|TRBJ1-1|TRBV19
CASSILDSSEAFF
TGTGCCAGTAGTATATTGGACAGCTCTGAAGCTTTCTTT
>.|.|TRBJ2-7|TRBV6-1
CASSGRLGGAYEQYF
TGTGCCAGCAGTGGGAGACTAGGCGGTGCCTACGAGCAGTACTTC
>TRBD1|.|TRBJ1-4|TRBV5-1
CASSWGDRTTNEKLFF
TGCGCCAGCAGCTGGGGGGACAGAACAACTAATGAAAAACTGTTTTTT
>TRBD1|once|TRBJ2-7|TRBV5-1
CASSLGQVTRDEQYF
TGCGCCAGCAGCTTAGGACAGGTGACGAGGGATGAGCAGTACTTC
>TRBD1|.|TRBJ1-5|TRBV7-8
CASSLGRPNRGDQPQHF
TGTGCCAGCAGCTTAGGTCGCCCAAACAGGGGCGATCAGCCCCAGCATTTT
>.|.|TRBJ2-5|TRBV28
CASSSYDSQETQYF
TGTGCCAGCAGTTCCTACGACTCTCAAGAGACCCAGTACTTC
>.|.|TRBJ1-1|TRBV7-3
CASSQGLLNTEAFF
TGTGCCAGCAGCCAGGGACTTCTGAACACTGAAGCTTTCTTT
>TRBD2|.|TRBJ2-1|TRBV4-3
CASSQEGAGGPDEQFF
TGCGCCAGCAGCCAAGAGGGAGCGGGGGGGCCCGATGAGCAGTTCTTC
>TRBD2|.|TRBJ2-3|TRBV9
CASSVVGGGSTDTQYF
TGTGCCAGCAGCGTAGTGGGCGGGGGATCCACAGATACGCAGTATTTT
>.|.|TRBJ1-1|TRBV7-9
CASSPVTGGTGTEAFF
TGTGCCAGCAGCCCCGTAACAGGTGGTACTGGCACTGAAGCTTTCTTT
>.|.|TRBJ1-1|TRBV5-5
CASSLSTGRNTEAFF
TGTGCCAGCAGCTTGTCTACGGGGAGGAACACTGAAGCTTTCTTT
>TRBD1|.|TRBJ2-1|TRBV28
CASRLRQGGLNNEQFF
TGTGCCAGCAGATTGAGACAGGGGGGCCTTAACAATGAGCAGTTCTTC
>.|.|TRBJ2-1|TRBV18
CASSPQRGSYNEQFF
TGTGCCAGCTCACCACAAAGGGGCTCCTACAATGAGCAGTTCTTC
>.|.|TRBJ1-6|TRBV14
CASSQALNSPLHF
TGTGCCAGCAGCCAAGCCCTTAATTCACCCCTCCACTTT
>.|.|TRBJ2-7|TRBV5-1
CASSSLAGEQYF
TGCGCCAGCTCGAGCCTAGCTGGTGAGCAGTACTTC